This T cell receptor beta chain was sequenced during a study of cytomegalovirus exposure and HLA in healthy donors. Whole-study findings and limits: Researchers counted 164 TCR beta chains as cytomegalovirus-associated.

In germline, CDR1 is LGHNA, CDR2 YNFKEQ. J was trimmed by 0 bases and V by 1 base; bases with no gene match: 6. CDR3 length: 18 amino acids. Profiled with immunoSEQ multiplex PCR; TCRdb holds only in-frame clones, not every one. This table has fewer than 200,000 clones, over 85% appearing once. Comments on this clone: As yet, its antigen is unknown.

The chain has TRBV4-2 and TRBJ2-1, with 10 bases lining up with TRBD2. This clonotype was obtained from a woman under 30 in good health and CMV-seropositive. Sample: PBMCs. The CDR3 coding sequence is TGTGCCAGCAGCCAAGCACCTCGGACTAGCGGCTCCTACAATGAGCAGTTCTTC. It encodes CASSQAPRTSGSYNEQFF.